The TCR beta chain under discussion was sequenced for a study of post-analysis software for immune sequencing data. The wider study: The study covered relapsing-remitting, secondary progressive and progressive-relapsing courses of multiple sclerosis. Study-level points and caveats: Under F measure analysis, samples from one preparation batch co-clustered strongly. The five TRBV segments detected at higher frequency in patients than in controls included TRBV5-6, TRBV5-1 and TRBV20-1. Compared with controls, patients showed significantly lower normalized Chao1 diversity.

This clonotype was seen a few times. The antigen is not known. Researchers reported that TCR beta cDNA libraries carried unique molecular identifiers. One entry per CDR3 protein, called by TCRdb with MiXCR from the PCR reads. Of about 560,000 distinct CDR3 sequences listed, roughly two fifths are singletons. This CDR3 comprises 17 residues. The germline V gene encodes CDR1 MGHRA and CDR2 YSYEKL. Trimming removed 4 bases from V and 1 base from J, with 14 bases in between. Material for sequencing was blood. The sequence came from a girl aged 10-17 years with multiple sclerosis. The chain employs TRBV4-1 and TRBJ1-6; D possibly corresponds to TRBD1 (6 bases). CDR3 residues: CASSPYRGASYNSPLHF. The DNA for the CDR3 is TGCGCCAGCAGCCCTTATCGGGGGGCGTCCTATAATTCACCCCTCCACTTT.